The 6 T cell receptor beta chains listed next were all sequenced from one sample in a study of PD-1 blockade in classical Hodgkin lymphoma. As for time point: cycle 4 day 1 (C4D1), after 6 weeks of nivolumab. After autologous stem cell transplantation all patients relapsed, and prior brentuximab vedotin exposure differed between cohorts. The data were produced by immunoSEQ multiplex PCR, yet TCRdb's version contains in-frame clones alone and is incomplete. The table lists 90,000 to 110,000 clones, roughly nine tenths of them singletons. Source: peripheral blood mononuclear cells (PBMCs), taken before the fourth cycle of nivolumab. These receptors all stem from a human donor with classical Hodgkin lymphoma.

The V and J genes are TRBV7-2 and TRBJ2-5; D might be TRBD2 (6 bases). In germline, CDR1 is SGHTA, CDR2 FQGNSA. The CDR3 contains 16 residues. V gave up 4 bases and J gave up 2 bases, with 17 bases separating them. CDR3 in amino acids: CASSSHLGRDQETQYF. Written as DNA, the CDR3 is TGTGCCAGCAGCTCCCATCTTGGGCGGGATCAAGAGACCCAGTACTTC. The whole variable domain, filled in from reference TRBV7-2 and TRBJ2-5, reads GAGVSQSPSNKVTEKGKDVELRCDPISGHTALYWYRQSLGQGLEFLIYFQGNSAPDKSGLPSDRFSAERTGGSVSTLTIQRTQQEDSAVYLCASSSHLGRDQETQYFGPGTRLLVL.

The chain employs TRBV5-1 and TRBJ2-3; 9 positions agree with TRBD1. The ends lost 4 bases at V and 0 bases at J; junction bases unmatched: 6. CDR1 is SGHRS and CDR2 is YFSETQ in the germline V gene. This CDR3 is built from 16 residues. The CDR3 loop reads CASSPGGQGSTDTQYF. CDR3 coding DNA: TGCGCCAGCAGCCCTGGAGGACAGGGGAGCACAGATACGCAGTATTTT.

The chain links TRBV9 to TRBJ1-4; TRBD1 might be the D (6 bases). The germline V and J ends were trimmed by 0 bases and 10 bases, with 16 bases remaining between them. Per the germline V gene, CDR1 is SGDLS and CDR2 is YYNGEE. The CDR3 is 15 residues long. CDR3: CASSVALEGGGKLFF. CDR3 coding DNA: TGTGCCAGCAGCGTAGCTTTGGAGGGAGGGGGAAAACTGTTTTTT.

V and J are TRBV18 and TRBJ1-1; 8 bases align to TRBD1. This CDR3 comprises 16 residues. V trimming: 6 bases; J trimming: 2 bases; junction bases outside the gene matches: 11. In germline, CDR1 is KGHSH, CDR2 LQKENI. This CDR3 reads CASSGQGAAKNTEAFF. The CDR3 DNA reads as TGTGCCAGCTCTGGACAGGGAGCAGCTAAAAACACTGAAGCTTTCTTT. Based on the CDR3 plus reference TRBV18 and TRBJ1-1, the full variable domain is NAGVMQNPRHLVRRRGQEARLRCSPMKGHSHVYWYRQLPEEGLKFMVYLQKENIIDESGMPKERFSAEFPKEGPSILRIQQVVRGDSAAYFCASSGQGAAKNTEAFFGQGTRLTVV.

In its sample, this clone was seen a few times. The chain recombines TRBV14 with TRBJ2-3, with unresolved D. The CDR3 totals 13 residues. Trimming pared 0 bases from V and 3 bases from J, leaving 4 bases between. The germline V gene has CDR1 SGHDN and CDR2 FVKESK. The CDR3 coding sequence is TGTGCCAGCAGCCAAGAATGGACAGATACGCAGTATTTT. Amino acids: CASSQEWTDTQYF.

There are a few counts of this clone. The chain links TRBV19 to TRBJ1-3; a possible D gene is TRBD1 (5 bases). Between the trimmed V and J ends, which lost 6 bases and 0 bases, there was a span of 9 bases. This CDR3 has 14 residues. The germline V gene encodes CDR1 LNHDA and CDR2 SQIVND (reference sequence). In DNA, the CDR3 is TGTGCCAGTAGCTTGGACAACTCTGGAAACACCATATATTTT. Translation: CASSLDNSGNTIYF.